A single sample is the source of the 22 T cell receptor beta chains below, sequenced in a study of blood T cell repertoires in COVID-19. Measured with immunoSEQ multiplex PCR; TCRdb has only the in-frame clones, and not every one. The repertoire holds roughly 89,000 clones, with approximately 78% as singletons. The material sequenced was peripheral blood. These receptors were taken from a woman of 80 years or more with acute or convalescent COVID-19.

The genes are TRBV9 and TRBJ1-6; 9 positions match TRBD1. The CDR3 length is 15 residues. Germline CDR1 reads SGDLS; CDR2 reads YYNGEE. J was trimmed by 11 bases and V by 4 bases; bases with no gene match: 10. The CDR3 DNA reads TGTGCCAGCAGCCCCCGGGACAGGGCAATGGCACCCCTCCACTTT. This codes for CASSPRDRAMAPLHF.

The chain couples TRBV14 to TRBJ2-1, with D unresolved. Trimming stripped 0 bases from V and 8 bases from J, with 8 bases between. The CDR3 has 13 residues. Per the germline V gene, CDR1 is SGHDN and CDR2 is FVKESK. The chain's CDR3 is CASSQDYGYEQFF. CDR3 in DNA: TGTGCCAGCAGCCAAGATTACGGGTATGAGCAGTTCTTC. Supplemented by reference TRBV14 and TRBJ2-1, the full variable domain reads EAGVTQFPSHSVIEKGQTVTLRCDPISGHDNLYWYRRVMGKEIKFLLHFVKESKQDESGMPNNRFLAERTGGTYSTLKVQPAELEDSGVYFCASSQDYGYEQFFGPGTRLTVL.

The CDR3 region is CATGQGLPYEQYF. The CDR3 DNA is TGCGCCACCGGACAGGGCCTCCCCTACGAGCAGTACTTC. This chain links TRBV10-2 with TRBJ2-7; 8 bases fit TRBD1. This CDR3 contains 13 residues. Germline V lookup: CDR1 WSHSY, CDR2 SAAADI. Trimming at V came to 10 bases and at J to 2 bases, leaving 7 bases not matched to a gene.

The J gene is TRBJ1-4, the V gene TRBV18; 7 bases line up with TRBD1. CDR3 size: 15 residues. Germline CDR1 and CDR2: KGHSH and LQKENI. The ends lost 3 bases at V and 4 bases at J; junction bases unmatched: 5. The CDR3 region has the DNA TGTGCCAGCTCACCTACGACAGGGTTTAATGAAAAACTGTTTTTT. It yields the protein CASSPTTGFNEKLFF.

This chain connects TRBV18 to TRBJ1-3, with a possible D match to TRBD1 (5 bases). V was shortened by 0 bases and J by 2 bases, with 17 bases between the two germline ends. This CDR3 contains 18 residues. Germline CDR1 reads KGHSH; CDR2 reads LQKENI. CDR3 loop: CASSPPGIGTGAGNTIYF. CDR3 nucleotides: TGTGCCAGCTCACCACCGGGTATTGGAACGGGGGCTGGAAACACCATATATTTT.

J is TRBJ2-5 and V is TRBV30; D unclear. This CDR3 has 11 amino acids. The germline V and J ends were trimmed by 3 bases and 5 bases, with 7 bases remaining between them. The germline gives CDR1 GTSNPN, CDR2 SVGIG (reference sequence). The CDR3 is CAWSTEETQYF. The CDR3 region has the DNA TGTGCCTGGAGCACGGAGGAGACCCAGTACTTC.

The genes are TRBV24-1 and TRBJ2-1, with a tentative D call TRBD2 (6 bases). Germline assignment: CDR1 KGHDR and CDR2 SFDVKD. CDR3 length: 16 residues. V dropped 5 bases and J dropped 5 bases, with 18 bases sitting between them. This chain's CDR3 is CATSVPRGVSNNEQFF. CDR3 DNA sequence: TGTGCCACCAGTGTCCCACGCGGGGTCAGCAACAATGAGCAGTTCTTC.

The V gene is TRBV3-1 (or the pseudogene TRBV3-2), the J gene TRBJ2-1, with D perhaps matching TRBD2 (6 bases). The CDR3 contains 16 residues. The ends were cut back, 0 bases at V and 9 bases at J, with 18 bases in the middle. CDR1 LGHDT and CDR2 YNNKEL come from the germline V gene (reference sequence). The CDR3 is CASSQERGLLGGEQFF. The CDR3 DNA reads TGTGCCAGCAGCCAAGAAAGGGGACTCCTCGGGGGTGAGCAGTTCTTC.

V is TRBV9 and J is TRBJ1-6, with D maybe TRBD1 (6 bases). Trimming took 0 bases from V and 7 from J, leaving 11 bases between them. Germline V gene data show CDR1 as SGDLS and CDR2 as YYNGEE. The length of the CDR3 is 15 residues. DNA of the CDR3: TGTGCCAGCAGCGTAGAAGACCAGGGGAATTCACCCCTCCACTTT. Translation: CASSVEDQGNSPLHF. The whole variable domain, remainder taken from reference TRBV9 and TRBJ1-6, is DSGVTQTPKHLITATGQRVTLRCSPRSGDLSVYWYQQSLDQGLQFLIQYYNGEERAKGNILERFSAQQFPDLHSELNLSSLELGDSALYFCASSVEDQGNSPLHFGNGTRLTVT.

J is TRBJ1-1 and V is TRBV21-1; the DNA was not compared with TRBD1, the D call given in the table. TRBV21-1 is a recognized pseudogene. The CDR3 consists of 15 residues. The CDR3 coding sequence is TGTGCCAGCAGCACCCGGGACAGGGAGAACACTGAAGCTTTCTTT. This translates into CASSTRDRENTEAFF.

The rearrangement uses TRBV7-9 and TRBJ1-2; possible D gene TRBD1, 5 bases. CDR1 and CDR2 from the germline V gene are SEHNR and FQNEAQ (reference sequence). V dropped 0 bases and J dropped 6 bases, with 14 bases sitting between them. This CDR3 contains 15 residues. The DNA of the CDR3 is TGTGCCAGCAGCTTAGCCCAGGTAGGGGCGGATGGCTACACCTTC. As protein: CASSLAQVGADGYTF.

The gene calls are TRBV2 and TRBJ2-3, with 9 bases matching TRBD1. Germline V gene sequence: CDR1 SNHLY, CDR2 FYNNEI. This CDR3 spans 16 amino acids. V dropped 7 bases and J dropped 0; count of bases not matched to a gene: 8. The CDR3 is CASNHRTGESTDTQYF. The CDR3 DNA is TGTGCCAGCAACCATAGGACAGGGGAGAGCACAGATACGCAGTATTTT.

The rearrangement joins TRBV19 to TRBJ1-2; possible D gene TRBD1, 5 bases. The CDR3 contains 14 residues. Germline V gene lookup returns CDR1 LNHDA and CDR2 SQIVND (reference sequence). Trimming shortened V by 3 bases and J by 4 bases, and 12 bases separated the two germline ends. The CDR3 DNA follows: TGTGCCAGTAGTATCAGCGGGACCAGCTATGGCTACACCTTC. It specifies CASSISGTSYGYTF.

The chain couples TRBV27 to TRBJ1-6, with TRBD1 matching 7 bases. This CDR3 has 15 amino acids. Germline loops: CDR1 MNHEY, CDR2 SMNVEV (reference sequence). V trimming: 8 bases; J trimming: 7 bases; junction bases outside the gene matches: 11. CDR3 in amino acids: CASRNLQGQNSPLHF. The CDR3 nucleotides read TGTGCCAGCCGGAACCTACAGGGGCAGAATTCACCCCTCCACTTT.

CDR3 region: CASTEGNTGELFF. The CDR3 coding sequence is TGTGCCAGTACGGAGGGGAACACCGGGGAGCTGTTTTTT. This rearrangement joins TRBV19 to TRBJ2-2, with D possibly TRBD2 on 6 matching bases. The ends were cut back, 7 bases at V and 1 base at J, with 7 bases in the middle. This CDR3 has 13 amino acids. Germline values: CDR1 LNHDA, CDR2 SQIVND (reference sequence).

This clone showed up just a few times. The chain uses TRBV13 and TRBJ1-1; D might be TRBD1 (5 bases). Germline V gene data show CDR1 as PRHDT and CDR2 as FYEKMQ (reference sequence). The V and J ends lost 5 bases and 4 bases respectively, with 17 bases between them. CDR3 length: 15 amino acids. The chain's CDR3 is CASSPTSTGVTEAFF. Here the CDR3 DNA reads TGTGCCAGCAGCCCCACATCCACGGGGGTCACTGAAGCTTTCTTT.

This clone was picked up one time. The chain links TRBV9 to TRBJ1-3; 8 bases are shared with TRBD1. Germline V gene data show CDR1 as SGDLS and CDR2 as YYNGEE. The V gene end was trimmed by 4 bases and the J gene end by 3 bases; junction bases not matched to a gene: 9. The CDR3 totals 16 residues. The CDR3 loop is CASSPRTTGGGNTIYF. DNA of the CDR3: TGTGCCAGCAGCCCACGGACTACAGGGGGTGGAAACACCATATATTTT.

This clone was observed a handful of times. As DNA, the CDR3 is TGTGCCTGGAGTAGGCAGGGGGCTTACACTGAAGCTTTCTTT. Residues: CAWSRQGAYTEAFF. The chain recombines TRBV30 with TRBJ1-1, with TRBD1 identical over 8 bases. The CDR3 is made up of 14 amino acids. The V gene's germline CDR1 is GTSNPN and CDR2 SVGIG (reference sequence). Unmatched junction bases numbered 5, after V lost 2 bases and J lost 3 bases.

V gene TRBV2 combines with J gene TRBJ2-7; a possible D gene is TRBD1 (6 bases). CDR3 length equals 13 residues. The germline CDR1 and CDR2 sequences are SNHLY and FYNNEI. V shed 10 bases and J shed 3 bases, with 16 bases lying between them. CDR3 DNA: TGTGCCATCAACAGGGACGCGAGCTACGAGCAGTACTTC. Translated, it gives CAINRDASYEQYF.

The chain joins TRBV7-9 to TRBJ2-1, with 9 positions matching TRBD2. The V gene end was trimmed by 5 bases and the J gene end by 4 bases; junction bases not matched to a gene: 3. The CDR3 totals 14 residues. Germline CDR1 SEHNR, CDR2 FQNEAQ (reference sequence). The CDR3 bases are TGTGCCAGCAGCGGACTAGCGAGTTACAATGAGCAGTTCTTC. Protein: CASSGLASYNEQFF.

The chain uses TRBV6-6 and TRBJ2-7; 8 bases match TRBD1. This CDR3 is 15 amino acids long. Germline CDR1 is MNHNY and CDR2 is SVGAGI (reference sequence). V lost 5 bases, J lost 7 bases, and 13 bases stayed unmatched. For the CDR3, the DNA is TGTGCCAGCAGTCCCCGGACAGGGTCCACGAGTGAGCAGTACTTC. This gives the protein CASSPRTGSTSEQYF.

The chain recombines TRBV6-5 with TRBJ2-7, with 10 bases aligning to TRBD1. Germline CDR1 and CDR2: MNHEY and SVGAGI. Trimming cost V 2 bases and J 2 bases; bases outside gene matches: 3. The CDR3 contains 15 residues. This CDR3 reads CASSYGDRGPYEQYF. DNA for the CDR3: TGTGCCAGCAGTTACGGGGACAGGGGCCCCTACGAGCAGTACTTC.